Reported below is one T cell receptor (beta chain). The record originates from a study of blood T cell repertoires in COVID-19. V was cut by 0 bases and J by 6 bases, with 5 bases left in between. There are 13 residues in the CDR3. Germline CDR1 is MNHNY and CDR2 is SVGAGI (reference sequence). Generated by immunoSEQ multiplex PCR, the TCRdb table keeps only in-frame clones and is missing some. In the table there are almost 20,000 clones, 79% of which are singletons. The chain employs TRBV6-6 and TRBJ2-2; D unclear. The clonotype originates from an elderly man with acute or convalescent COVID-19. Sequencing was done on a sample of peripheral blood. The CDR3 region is CASSYSFPGELFF. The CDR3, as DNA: TGTGCCAGCAGTTACTCCTTTCCCGGGGAGCTGTTTTTT.